The 16 T cell receptor beta chains below were found in one sample sequenced in a study of blood T cells in healthy people across ages. It was with a sample-barcoded 5' primer and a J-beta primer mix that a second PCR of roughly 7 to 12 cycles was run. TCRdb fed the 5' RACE reads into MiXCR, producing one record per CDR3 protein. The data contain hundreds of thousands of distinct CDR3 sequences, around 45% of them singletons. The sample comprised blood. These receptors all come from an older woman in good health.

The chain recombines TRBV20-1 with TRBJ2-3; possible D gene TRBD2, 6 bases. Germline CDR1 DFQATT, CDR2 SNEGSKA (reference sequence). The CDR3 is 14 amino acids. V gave up 2 bases and J gave up 6 bases, with 15 bases separating them. The CDR3 nucleotides are TGCAGTGCTAGATCGGGAGTCATCGCGGATACGCAGTATTTT. It specifies CSARSGVIADTQYF.

This clonotype was seen once. CDR3 DNA: TGTGCCAGCAGCTTAGAACCGGGACCGCACAATGAGCAGTTCTTC. Its protein product is CASSLEPGPHNEQFF. This chain connects TRBV11-3 to TRBJ2-1, with D perhaps matching TRBD1 or TRBD2 (5 bases each). The CDR3 runs 15 residues. V gave up 0 bases and J gave up 5 bases, with 11 bases separating them. Germline assignment: CDR1 SGHNT and CDR2 YENEEA.

V and J are TRBV28 and TRBJ1-6, with 9 bases aligning to TRBD1. The CDR3 spans 14 residues. The germline V gene encodes CDR1 MDHEN and CDR2 SYDVKM. Trimming took 6 bases from V and 11 from J; bases not matched to a gene: 8. CDR3 residues: CASSPGTGKTPLHF. The CDR3 nucleotides read TGTGCCAGCAGCCCCGGGACAGGGAAGACACCCCTCCACTTT. Full variable domain (rest looked up from reference TRBV28 and TRBJ1-6): DVKVTQSSRYLVKRTGEKVFLECVQDMDHENMFWYRQDPGLGLRLIYFSYDVKMKEKGDIPEGYSVSREKKERFSLILESASTNQTSMYLCASSPGTGKTPLHFGNGTRLTVT.

This clonotype was detected many times. The V and J genes are TRBV5-6 and TRBJ2-7; D remains unclear. Trimming removed 2 bases from V and 6 bases from J, with 6 bases in between. The CDR3 sequence is 11 residues long. CDR1 SGHDT and CDR2 YYEEEE come from the germline V gene. CDR3: CASSLAAEQYF. For the CDR3, the DNA is TGTGCCAGCAGCTTAGCCGCCGAGCAGTACTTC.

Ten or more counts support this clonotype. The V call is TRBV29-1, the J call TRBJ2-5; D uncertain. The CDR3 runs to 13 residues. The germline gives CDR1 SQVTM, CDR2 ANQGSEA. V lost 6 bases, J lost 0 bases, and 11 bases lay in between. The CDR3 DNA reads as TGCAGCGTCGAGTCCCTGTACCAAGAGACCCAGTACTTC. This encodes CSVESLYQETQYF.

This clonotype was found a few times. This rearrangement joins TRBV29-1 to TRBJ2-5; the match to TRBD1 covers 7 bases. V shed 2 bases and J 0 bases; nucleotides not matched to a gene: 12. Germline CDR1 is SQVTM and CDR2 is ANQGSEA. CDR3 length: 17 residues. CDR3 bases: TGCAGCGTTGAACCCAGGACAGGACCTTCGTACCAAGAGACCCAGTACTTC. This encodes CSVEPRTGPSYQETQYF.

The genes are TRBV7-3 and TRBJ2-1; unclear D gene. The CDR3 spans 11 residues. Trimming pared 1 base from V and 11 bases from J, leaving 6 bases between. In germline, CDR1 is SGHTA, CDR2 FQGTGA. CDR3 sequence: CASSLSGKQFF. The CDR3 DNA is TGTGCCAGCAGCTTAAGCGGAAAGCAGTTCTTC. Full variable domain (remainder filled in from reference TRBV7-3 and TRBJ2-1): GAGVSQTPSNKVTEKGKYVELRCDPISGHTALYWYRQSLGQGPEFLIYFQGTGAADDSGLPNDRFFAVRPEGSVSTLKIQRTERGDSAVYLCASSLSGKQFFGPGTRLTVL.

This chain connects TRBV27 to TRBJ1-6; no reliable D call. The CDR3 runs to 14 residues. The germline V gene has CDR1 MNHEY and CDR2 SMNVEV (reference sequence). The germline V and J ends were trimmed by 2 bases and 1 base, with 3 bases remaining between them. The CDR3 sequence: CASSLRSYNSPLHF. Written as DNA, the CDR3 is TGTGCCAGCAGTTTAAGGTCCTATAATTCACCCCTCCACTTT.

The chain joins TRBV9 to TRBJ1-6, with 9 bases lining up with TRBD1. Germline lookup yields CDR1 SGDLS and CDR2 YYNGEE. This CDR3 has 14 residues. Unmatched junction bases numbered 4, after V lost 2 bases and J lost 10 bases. CDR3 sequence reads: CASSVGQGRSPLHF. In DNA form, the CDR3 reads TGTGCCAGCAGCGTGGGACAGGGTCGGTCACCCCTCCACTTT.

There are a few counts of this clonotype. This chain uses TRBV29-1 with TRBJ2-1; 7 nucleotides line up with TRBD2. The CDR3 is made up of 14 amino acids. CDR1 is SQVTM, CDR2 ANQGSEA, per germline. After removal of 2 bases from V and 9 bases from J, the junction contained 10 bases not matched to a gene. In DNA form, the CDR3 reads TGCAGCGTTGAACATAAGAGGCCTAGCGGTGAGCAGTTCTTC. This sequence encodes CSVEHKRPSGEQFF.

The V and J genes are TRBV20-1 and TRBJ2-3; tentative D call: TRBD1 (6 bases). The CDR3 totals 15 residues. The germline V gene has CDR1 DFQATT and CDR2 SNEGSKA (reference sequence). V was cut by 4 bases and J by 0 bases, with 14 bases left in between. CDR3 coding DNA: TGCAGTGCTAAAACGGGACATTTTAGCACAGATACGCAGTATTTT. Its translation is CSAKTGHFSTDTQYF.

This clonotype occurred a few times. The chain's CDR3 is CASAPQLPTKQYF. In DNA form, the CDR3 reads TGCGCCAGCGCTCCGCAGTTACCTACGAAGCAGTACTTC. J is TRBJ2-4 and V is TRBV5-1; unclear D gene. The length of the CDR3 is 13 residues. Deletions cut 7 bases from V and 13 bases from J, with 21 bases between. The V gene's germline CDR1 is SGHRS and CDR2 YFSETQ.

This sequence joins TRBV28 and TRBJ2-7; D remains unclear. CDR1 MDHEN and CDR2 SYDVKM come from the germline V gene. V dropped 2 bases and J dropped 3 bases, with 8 bases sitting between them. The CDR3 runs 13 residues. The CDR3 coding sequence is TGTGCCAGCAGTTTAGAGGCTCTCTACGAGCAGTACTTC. This translates into CASSLEALYEQYF. The whole variable domain, remainder taken from reference TRBV28 and TRBJ2-7, is DVKVTQSSRYLVKRTGEKVFLECVQDMDHENMFWYRQDPGLGLRLIYFSYDVKMKEKGDIPEGYSVSREKKERFSLILESASTNQTSMYLCASSLEALYEQYFGPGTRLTVT.

This chain connects TRBV20-1 to TRBJ2-1; the D gene is possibly TRBD2 (5 bases). Germline CDR1 DFQATT, CDR2 SNEGSKA (reference sequence). Trimming took 5 bases from V and 14 from J, leaving 16 bases between them. The CDR3 is 11 residues long. The CDR3 DNA reads as TGCAGTGCTCCCCGGACTGAGACGGAGTTCTTC. Its protein product is CSAPRTETEFF.

The chain employs TRBV2 and TRBJ1-5; a weak D match, TRBD2 (5 bases). Gene TRBJ2-3 matches the end of the DNA better, so the J call may be wrong. The CDR3 sequence is 13 residues long. Per germline, CDR1 SNHLY and CDR2 FYNNEI. The DNA for the CDR3 is TGTGCCAGCAGGAGGGATAGCAATCAGCCCCAGTATTTT. The encoded protein is CASRRDSNQPQYF.

The rearrangement uses TRBV20-1 and TRBJ2-3, with D possibly being TRBD1 or TRBD2 (5 bases each). Germline assignment: CDR1 DFQATT and CDR2 SNEGSKA (reference sequence). This CDR3 contains 13 residues. The V end lost 6 bases, the J end lost 1 base, and 11 bases lay between the germline ends. The CDR3 DNA follows: TGCAGTGCAGAGGGGTACCGCACAGATACGCAGTATTTT. This translates into CSAEGYRTDTQYF.